Following are 31 T cell receptor beta chains from one sample sequenced in a study of Ad26.COV2.S vaccination and SARS-CoV-2 variants. Only in-frame clones appear in the TCRdb table, and some are missing; sequencing was by immunoSEQ multiplex PCR. The repertoire holds fewer than 400,000 clones, with 75% to 90% as singletons. Described treatment: around 19 received Ad26.COV2.S at low or high dose, single or two shots; 5 received placebo; per-sample allocation not given. Samples came from day 63 after the first vaccine or placebo injection. Sequences were derived from peripheral blood, sampled in a trial of Ad26.COV2.S vaccine versus placebo. All receptors come from a person aged 18-65 years who received the Ad26.COV2.S COVID-19 vaccine or a placebo.

V and J are TRBV6-1 and TRBJ2-5, with 9 bases aligning to TRBD1. The CDR3 totals 15 residues. Trimming took 3 bases from V and 1 from J; bases not matched to a gene: 3. Per germline, CDR1 MNHNS and CDR2 SASEGT. Written as DNA, the CDR3 is TGTGCCAGCAGTGACGGACAGGGGCGCCAAGAGACCCAGTACTTC. Protein product: CASSDGQGRQETQYF.

This sequence joins TRBV28 and TRBJ2-2, with unresolved D. The V gene lost 6 bases and the J gene lost 4 bases, with 3 bases spanning the gap. The CDR3 is 11 residues long. CDR1 and CDR2 (germline): MDHEN, SYDVKM. CDR3 nucleotide sequence: TGTGCCAGCAGGATCACCGGGGAGCTGTTTTTT. Protein product: CASRITGELFF.

The gene calls are TRBV6-5 and TRBJ1-4; D unresolved. The V gene lost 0 bases and the J gene lost 8 bases, with 10 bases spanning the gap. This CDR3 is built from 14 residues. From germline, CDR1 is MNHEY and CDR2 SVGAGI. Here the CDR3 DNA reads TGTGCCAGCAGTTACTCAAAGGGCCGAGAAAAACTGTTTTTT. Translation: CASSYSKGREKLFF.

The V and J genes are TRBV5-1 and TRBJ2-1; 8 bases are a match to TRBD1. Per the germline V gene, CDR1 is SGHRS and CDR2 is YFSETQ. The V and J ends lost 7 bases and 5 bases, in that order; junction bases with no gene match: 8. The CDR3 is 14 amino acids. This CDR3 reads CASGGQAINNEQFF. CDR3 DNA sequence: TGCGCCAGCGGGGGACAGGCCATCAACAATGAGCAGTTCTTC.

V gene TRBV15 combines with J gene TRBJ2-1; TRBD1 agrees at 7 bases. CDR1 and CDR2 (germline): LNHNV, YYDKDF (reference sequence). The CDR3 sequence is 15 residues long. The V segment lost 0 bases and the J segment 7 bases; nucleotides outside the gene matches: 6. CDR3 residues: CATSRDLSTGNEQFF. The CDR3 DNA reads as TGTGCCACCAGCAGAGACCTATCGACAGGGAATGAGCAGTTCTTC.

This sequence joins TRBV3-1 (or the pseudogene TRBV3-2) and TRBJ1-2; TRBD1 aligns across 12 bases. The CDR3 has 16 residues. Trimming removed 4 bases from V and 3 bases from J; junction bases left unmatched: 6. From germline, CDR1 is LGHDT and CDR2 YNNKEL (reference sequence). CDR3 in amino acids: CASSPAGTGGHYGYTF. DNA for the CDR3: TGTGCCAGCAGCCCCGCCGGGACAGGGGGCCACTATGGCTACACCTTC.

This sequence joins TRBV28 and TRBJ2-3; 9 bases match TRBD1. Unmatched junction bases numbered 3, after V lost 8 bases and J lost 3 bases. CDR1 and CDR2 (germline): MDHEN, SYDVKM. The CDR3 is 13 amino acids. In nucleotides, the CDR3 is TGTGCCAGCTCGGGACAGGGTACAGATACGCAGTATTTT. This gives the protein CASSGQGTDTQYF.

The V and J genes are TRBV2 and TRBJ2-7, with TRBD2 identical over 12 bases. This CDR3 region has 15 residues. V trimming: 5 bases; J trimming: 5 bases; junction bases outside the gene matches: 7. Per germline, CDR1 SNHLY and CDR2 FYNNEI. Here the CDR3 reads CASSPRTSGNDEQYF. As DNA, the CDR3 is TGTGCCAGCAGTCCAAGGACTAGCGGGAACGACGAGCAGTACTTC.

This rearrangement joins TRBV29-1 to TRBJ1-2; no clear D. Germline assignment: CDR1 SQVTM and CDR2 ANQGSEA. V lost 7 bases and J lost 8, with 11 bases in between. The length of the CDR3 is 10 residues. The CDR3 sequence: CSAGDYGYTF. CDR3 DNA: TGCAGCGCTGGGGATTACGGCTACACCTTC.

The J gene is TRBJ2-1, the V gene TRBV19; 8 bases line up with TRBD2. Germline V lookup: CDR1 LNHDA, CDR2 SQIVND (reference sequence). The CDR3 consists of 15 residues. V trimming: 5 bases; J trimming: 15 bases; junction bases outside the gene matches: 18. CDR3 sequence: CASSPRGAGVERLFF. DNA for the CDR3: TGTGCCAGTAGTCCCCGTGGAGCGGGAGTGGAAAGGCTGTTCTTC.

V is TRBV6-5 and J is TRBJ2-1; D gene unclear. Trimming left V 5 bases short and J 10 bases short, with 12 bases between. Germline CDR1 and CDR2: MNHEY and SVGAGI. The CDR3 covers 12 residues. The CDR3 DNA reads TGTGCCAGCAGTATCCTGAATTCCGAGCAGTTCTTC. Its protein is CASSILNSEQFF.

DNA of the CDR3: TGTGCCACCAGCACAGGGAGGGTCAATCAGCCCCAGCATTTT. Translating it yields CATSTGRVNQPQHF. This chain connects TRBV15 to TRBJ1-5; tentatively, D is TRBD1 (5 bases). V lost 4 bases, J lost 3 bases, and 10 bases lay in between. The CDR3 runs 14 residues. Germline loops: CDR1 LNHNV, CDR2 YYDKDF (reference sequence).

The rearrangement joins TRBV6-5 to TRBJ2-7; D perhaps matches TRBD2 (6 bases). Trimming left V 5 bases short and J 1 base short, with 9 bases between. CDR1 is MNHEY, CDR2 SVGAGI, per germline. This CDR3 is 13 amino acids long. The CDR3 region is CASSPGSSYEQYF. The CDR3 nucleotides are TGTGCCAGCAGTCCCGGGAGTTCCTACGAGCAGTACTTC.

This clone was picked up one time. V and J are TRBV5-1 and TRBJ2-1; 11 bases align to TRBD2. Germline CDR1 is SGHRS and CDR2 is YFSETQ. Trimming cost V 1 base and J 9 bases; bases outside gene matches: 9. The length of the CDR3 is 16 residues. CDR3 in amino acids: CASSLKIAGGPGEQFF. The CDR3 bases are TGCGCCAGCAGCTTGAAAATAGCGGGAGGGCCTGGTGAGCAGTTCTTC. The whole variable domain, filled in from reference TRBV5-1 and TRBJ2-1, reads KAGVTQTPRYLIKTRGQQVTLSCSPISGHRSVSWYQQTPGQGLQFLFEYFSETQRNKGNFPGRFSGRQFSNSRSEMNVSTLELGDSALYLCASSLKIAGGPGEQFFGPGTRLTVL.

The chain employs TRBV7-9 and TRBJ2-7; 13 nucleotides align to TRBD2. CDR1 SEHNR and CDR2 FQNEAQ come from the germline V gene (reference sequence). The CDR3 is 17 amino acids. Trimming removed 4 bases from V and 1 base from J; junction bases left unmatched: 7. In DNA, the CDR3 is TGTGCCAGCAGCTCCGGACTAGCGGGAGCCGCATCCTACGAGCAGTACTTC. It is translated as CASSSGLAGAASYEQYF.

The chain is built from TRBV24-1 and TRBJ2-7; D is perhaps TRBD1 or TRBD2 (5 bases each). Trimming left V 12 bases short and J 0 bases short, with 8 bases between. Looked up from germline, CDR1 is KGHDR and CDR2 is SFDVKD. The CDR3 spans 11 residues. CDR3 sequence (DNA): TGTGCCGGGGGTACCTCCTACGAGCAGTACTTC. Its protein is CAGGTSYEQYF.

The chain combines TRBV30 with TRBJ2-3; D is unclear. Germline V gives CDR1 GTSNPN, CDR2 SVGIG (reference sequence). Trimming left V 5 bases short and J 4 bases short, with 7 bases between. This CDR3 is built from 11 residues. The CDR3 coding sequence is TGTGCCTGGGGGATCTCAGATACGCAGTATTTT. Protein: CAWGISDTQYF.

Remarks on this clone: This specimen includes other DNA sequences encoding the same CDR3. This chain uses TRBV5-1 with TRBJ2-1, with 13 bases that match TRBD2. This CDR3 is built from 15 residues. The ends lost 4 bases at V and 5 bases at J; junction bases unmatched: 3. Per the germline V gene, CDR1 is SGHRS and CDR2 is YFSETQ. CDR3: CASSRGTSGNNEQFF. CDR3 in DNA: TGCGCCAGCAGCCGTGGGACTAGCGGGAACAATGAGCAGTTCTTC.

This chain uses TRBV11-2 with TRBJ2-1; 8 bases agree with TRBD1. The V gene's germline CDR1 is SGHAT and CDR2 FQNNGV. J was trimmed by 9 bases and V by 2 bases; bases with no gene match: 3. The CDR3 consists of 13 residues. In nucleotides, the CDR3 is TGTGCCAGCAGCTTACAGGGGGCAGGTGAGCAGTTCTTC. Protein product: CASSLQGAGEQFF.

The J gene is TRBJ1-1, the V gene TRBV11-3; D uncertain. The germline V gene has CDR1 SGHNT and CDR2 YENEEA. This CDR3 has 16 amino acids. Deletions cut 5 bases from V and 3 bases from J, with 19 bases between. This chain's CDR3 is CASSTPWATEDTEAFF. CDR3 nucleotide sequence: TGTGCCAGCAGCACCCCCTGGGCCACGGAGGACACTGAAGCTTTCTTT.

V usage is TRBV5-1 and J usage is TRBJ1-1; maybe TRBD1 (5 bases). V lost 1 base and J lost 4, with 11 bases in between. This CDR3 is built from 14 residues. The germline V gene encodes CDR1 SGHRS and CDR2 YFSETQ. CDR3 sequence: CASSLTGAGTEAFF. DNA for the CDR3: TGCGCCAGCAGCTTGACCGGGGCCGGCACTGAAGCTTTCTTT. The variable domain in full, with the rest retrieved from reference TRBV5-1 and TRBJ1-1, is KAGVTQTPRYLIKTRGQQVTLSCSPISGHRSVSWYQQTPGQGLQFLFEYFSETQRNKGNFPGRFSGRQFSNSRSEMNVSTLELGDSALYLCASSLTGAGTEAFFGQGTRLTVV.

The V call is TRBV5-1, the J call TRBJ2-3; possibly TRBD1 or TRBD2 for D (5 bases each). Deletions cut 3 bases from V and 2 bases from J, with 10 bases between. This CDR3 spans 14 amino acids. The germline V gene has CDR1 SGHRS and CDR2 YFSETQ. For the CDR3, the DNA is TGCGCCAGCAGCTATTCCGGGACCACAGATACGCAGTATTTT. This translates into CASSYSGTTDTQYF.

The rearrangement joins TRBV11-2 to TRBJ1-2; D call uncertain. This CDR3 spans 13 amino acids. V lost 4 bases to trimming and J lost 2 bases, with 8 bases between them. CDR1 and CDR2 from the germline V gene are SGHAT and FQNNGV. The DNA for the CDR3 is TGTGCCAGCAGCTCGGCCAGGAACTATGGCTACACCTTC. It codes for CASSSARNYGYTF.

The chain is built from TRBV5-1 and TRBJ2-2; D remains ambiguous. Germline lookup yields CDR1 SGHRS and CDR2 YFSETQ. The CDR3 has 13 amino acids. V lost 2 bases and J lost 4, with 6 bases in between. Written as DNA, the CDR3 is TGCGCCAGCAGCTTCATCGCCACCGGGGAGCTGTTTTTT. Its protein is CASSFIATGELFF.

This clone was observed a handful of times. The chain's CDR3 is CASRQGAVNSPLHF. CDR3 coding DNA: TGTGCCAGCAGACAGGGGGCGGTGAATTCACCCCTCCACTTT. The chain employs TRBV6-5 and TRBJ1-6; TRBD1 agrees at 9 bases. The V segment lost 6 bases and the J segment 7 bases; nucleotides outside the gene matches: 4. CDR3 length: 14 residues. Germline-derived CDR1 and CDR2 are MNHEY and SVGAGI.

The J gene is TRBJ1-1, the V gene TRBV7-2; tentative D call: TRBD1 (5 bases). CDR1 SGHTA and CDR2 FQGNSA come from the germline V gene. The CDR3 runs 14 residues. Trimming shortened V by 3 bases and J by 1 base, and 9 bases separated the two germline ends. The DNA for the CDR3 is TGTGCCAGCAGCTTCCGACAGCGGAACACTGAAGCTTTCTTT. It translates to CASSFRQRNTEAFF.

V usage is TRBV7-6 and J usage is TRBJ1-5; TRBD1 agrees at 7 bases. Germline CDR1 SGHVS, CDR2 FNYEAQ. The CDR3 runs 16 residues. After removal of 7 bases from V and 1 base from J, the junction contained 10 bases not matched to a gene. The CDR3 region is CASTSFGTESNQPQHF. The CDR3 DNA follows: TGTGCCAGCACCTCGTTCGGGACAGAGAGCAATCAGCCCCAGCATTTT. The complete variable domain, with remaining parts taken from reference TRBV7-6 and TRBJ1-5, reads GAGVSQSPRYKVTKRGQDVALRCDPISGHVSLYWYRQALGQGPEFLTYFNYEAQQDKSGLPNDRFSAERPEGSISTLTIQRTEQRDSAMYRCASTSFGTESNQPQHFGDGTRLSIL.

The chain carries TRBV6-5 and TRBJ1-2; 7 positions agree with TRBD1. The germline CDR1 and CDR2 sequences are MNHEY and SVGAGI. The CDR3 extends over 15 amino acids. The trim removed 4 bases at V and 0 bases at J, leaving 5 bases unmatched. The CDR3 nucleotides are TGTGCCAGCAGTTGGGGACAGAGAACTAACTATGGCTACACCTTC. It codes for CASSWGQRTNYGYTF.

V usage is TRBV30 and J usage is TRBJ2-2, with D perhaps TRBD1 or TRBD2 (5 bases each). V was trimmed by 0 bases and J by 4 bases, leaving 12 bases between them. The CDR3 extends over 15 amino acids. Germline CDR1 reads GTSNPN; CDR2 reads SVGIG (reference sequence). The CDR3 DNA follows: TGTGCCTGGAGTGTACTAGGGGTTCTCACCGGGGAGCTGTTTTTT. This translates into CAWSVLGVLTGELFF. Variable domain in full (rest from reference TRBV30 and TRBJ2-2): SQTIHQWPATLVQPVGSPLSLECTVEGTSNPNLYWYRQAAGRGLQLLFYSVGIGQISSEVPQNLSASRPQDRQFILSSKKLLLSDSGFYLCAWSVLGVLTGELFFGEGSRLTVL.

The V gene is TRBV2, the J gene TRBJ2-4; the D is unclear. V lost 4 bases and J lost 6, with 19 bases in between. CDR1 and CDR2 from the germline V gene are SNHLY and FYNNEI. The CDR3 is made up of 16 amino acids. Written as DNA, the CDR3 is TGTGCCAGCAGTGCCGGGCCCACCCCCTGGGGAAACATTCAGTACTTC. Amino acids: CASSAGPTPWGNIQYF.

The rearrangement links TRBV7-8 to TRBJ2-3; the match to TRBD2 covers 7 bases. CDR3 length: 15 amino acids. The germline V gene encodes CDR1 SGHVS and CDR2 FQNEAQ. Germline trimming cut 5 bases from V and 4 bases from J; bases unmatched to any gene: 9. The CDR3: CASSATPGGADTQYF. The CDR3 DNA reads as TGTGCCAGCAGCGCCACCCCGGGGGGAGCAGATACGCAGTATTTT.